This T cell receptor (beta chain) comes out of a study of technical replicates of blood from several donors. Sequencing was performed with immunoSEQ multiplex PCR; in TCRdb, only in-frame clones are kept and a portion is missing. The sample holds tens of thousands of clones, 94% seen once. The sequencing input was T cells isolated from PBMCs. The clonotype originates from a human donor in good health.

The CDR3 bases are TGTGCCAGCAGCTTAGATCCACTGGTTGAGCAGTACTTC. It is translated as CASSLDPLVEQYF. This chain uses TRBV11-3 with TRBJ2-7; no reliable D call. The V end was cut by 0 bases, the J end by 7 bases, with 10 bases between. Germline V gene sequence: CDR1 SGHNT, CDR2 YENEEA. This CDR3 is built from 13 residues.